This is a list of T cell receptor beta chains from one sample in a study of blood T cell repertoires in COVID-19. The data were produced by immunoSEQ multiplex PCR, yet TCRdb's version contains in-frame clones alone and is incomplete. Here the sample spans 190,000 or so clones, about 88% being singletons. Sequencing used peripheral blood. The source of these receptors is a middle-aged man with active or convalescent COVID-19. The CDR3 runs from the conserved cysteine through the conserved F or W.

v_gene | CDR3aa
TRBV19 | CASSKGTGLETQYF
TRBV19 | CASSNRNYGYTF
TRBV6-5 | CASRRDRAYGYTF
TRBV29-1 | CSAATSGAYNEQFF
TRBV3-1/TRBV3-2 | CASSQPGQGATGNTIYF
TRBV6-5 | CASTRLAGGTDTQYF
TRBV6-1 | CASSERWGGIDTQYF
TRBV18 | CASSARSYEKLFF
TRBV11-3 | CASSLGVGSPLHF
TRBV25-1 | CASSESVGRADTQYF
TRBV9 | CASSVRINGGADYFNEQFF
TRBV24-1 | CATSDLSTGWNEQFF
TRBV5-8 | CASSAGGWTQYF
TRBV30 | CAYCRLAGSTDTQYF
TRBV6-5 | CASSYRTGESPLHF
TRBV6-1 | CASSENRGAYGYTF
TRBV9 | CASSVGNSGGAGDTQYF
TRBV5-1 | CASSLGTGGGEKLFF
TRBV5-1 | CASSTWGGSGNTIYF
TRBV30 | CAWTAGGPRTDTQYF
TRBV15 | CATSRDVMETQYF
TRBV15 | CATSRGRGSSTEAFF
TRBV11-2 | CASSLTGTGFGSPLHF
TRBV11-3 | CASSSRLAAETQYF
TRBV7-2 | CASSSTSPPGQYF
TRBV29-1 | CSAGGRQGLNTEAFF
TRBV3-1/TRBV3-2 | CASSQGLDFEAFF
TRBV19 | CASTETGGLIGASEAFF
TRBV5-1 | CASSLMGSGGTDTQYF
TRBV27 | CASSLLGGDYNEQFF
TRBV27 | CASSWGGGNQPQHF
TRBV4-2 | CASSQESVSGGYEQYF
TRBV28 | CASSFSGAGGYTF
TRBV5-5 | CASSLWGPGNTIYF
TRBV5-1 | CASSLVLITDTQYF
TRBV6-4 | CASSDSSLWDSYEQYF
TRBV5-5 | CASSLANTGELFF
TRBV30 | CAWSGGVGNQPQHF
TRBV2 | CASRRDRGNEKLFF
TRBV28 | CASTPVGRGGRISDGELFF
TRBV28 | CASSLLGQRELFF
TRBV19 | CASSPGTGGHEQYF
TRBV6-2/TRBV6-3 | CASSGGLLPNTEAFF
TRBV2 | CATTGLNTEAFF
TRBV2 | CASRTIRGRREAFF
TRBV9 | CASSVDLVTNSPLHF
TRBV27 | CASRAGVNQPQHF
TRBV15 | CATSRDRGGYEQYF
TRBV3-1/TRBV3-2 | CASSQGTSGGAHEQFF
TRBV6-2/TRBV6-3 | CASSYSPGTGSNQPQHF
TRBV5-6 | CASSPFDRDNGELFF
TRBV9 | CASSAIGSNSPLHF
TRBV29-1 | CSAGGQSGNTIYF
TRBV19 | CASSMGDFSYEQYF
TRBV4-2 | CASSQRPTSGGSETQYF